This T cell receptor (beta chain) appears in the sequencing data of a study of early T cells in non-severe SARS-CoV-2 infection. As part of library construction, unique molecular identifiers were attached to individual cDNA molecules. Using its own MiXCR run on the 5' RACE reads, TCRdb lists one record per CDR3 protein. The repertoire holds about 58,000 distinct CDR3 sequences, with around 12% as singletons. This clonotype was sampled from an adult who was a healthcare worker with PCR-confirmed SARS-CoV-2 infection or an uninfected control (not recorded which). The source material was whole blood.

CDR3 nucleotide sequence: TGTGCCAGCAGCGTAGCTCGGAATAGCGGCCCCCAAGAGACCCAGTACTTC. It codes for CASSVARNSGPQETQYF. The chain is built from TRBV9 and TRBJ2-5; D might be TRBD2 (6 bases). V was pared by 0 bases and J by 1 base, with 16 bases between. The CDR3 covers 17 residues. Per the germline V gene, CDR1 is SGDLS and CDR2 is YYNGEE.